This entry features one T cell receptor (beta chain) sequence. The data originate from a study of multiple sclerosis patients with progressive multifocal leukoencephalopathy. The time point was: 12 to 13 months of natalizumab therapy. Germline values: CDR1 SGDLS, CDR2 YYNGEE. Trimming removed 3 bases from V and 2 bases from J; junction bases left unmatched: 6. The CDR3 runs to 15 residues. Using immunoSEQ multiplex PCR, the repertoire was profiled, and TCRdb retains in-frame clones only, with some absent. The data show fewer than 35,000 clones, 90% seen once. This chain connects TRBV9 to TRBJ2-7; 9 bases map to TRBD1. The origin of this receptor is a human donor with multiple sclerosis. The sequenced sample was PBMCs, obtained from a patient treated with natalizumab. CDR3: CASSEGQGPAYEQYF. DNA for the CDR3: TGTGCCAGCAGCGAGGGACAGGGACCCGCCTACGAGCAGTACTTC.